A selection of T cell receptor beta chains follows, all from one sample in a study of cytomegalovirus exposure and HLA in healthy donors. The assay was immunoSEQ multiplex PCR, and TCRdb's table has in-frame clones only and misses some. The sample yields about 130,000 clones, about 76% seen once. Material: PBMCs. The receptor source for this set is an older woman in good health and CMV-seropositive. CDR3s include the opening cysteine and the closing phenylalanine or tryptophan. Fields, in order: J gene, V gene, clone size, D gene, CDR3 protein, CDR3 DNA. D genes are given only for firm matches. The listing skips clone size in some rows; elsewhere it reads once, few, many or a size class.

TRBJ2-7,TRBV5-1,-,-,CASSLGGGESYEQYF,TGCGCCAGCAGCTTGGGAGGCGGGGAGTCCTACGAGCAGTACTTC
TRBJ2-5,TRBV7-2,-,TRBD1,CASSWGQGEVTQYF,TGTGCCAGCAGCTGGGGACAGGGGGAAGTGACCCAGTACTTC
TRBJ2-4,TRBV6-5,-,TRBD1,CASSPPGQGQNIQYF,TGTGCCAGCAGTCCTCCGGGACAGGGACAAAACATTCAGTACTTC
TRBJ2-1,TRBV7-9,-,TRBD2,CASTTGGTSGTEQFF,TGTGCCAGCACCACGGGGGGGACTAGCGGGACGGAGCAGTTCTTC
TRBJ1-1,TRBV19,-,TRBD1,CASSKSSGGRTEAFF,TGTGCCAGTAGCAAGTCCTCAGGGGGCCGTACTGAAGCTTTCTTT
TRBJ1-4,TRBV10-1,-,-,CASSESRGTNEKLFF,TGCGCCAGCAGTGAGTCCCGGGGAACTAATGAAAAACTGTTTTTT
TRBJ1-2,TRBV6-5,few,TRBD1,CASSPGGDYGYTF,TGTGCCAGCAGCCCAGGGGGCGACTATGGCTACACCTTC
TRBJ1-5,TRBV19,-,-,CASSIDRIYQPQHF,TGTGCCAGTAGTATAGACAGAATATACCAGCCCCAGCATTTT
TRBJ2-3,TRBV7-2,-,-,CASKYRATDTQYF,TGTGCCAGCAAATACAGGGCCACAGATACGCAGTATTTT
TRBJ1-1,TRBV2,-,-,CASSAQDYTEAFF,TGTGCCAGCAGTGCTCAGGATTACACTGAAGCTTTCTTT
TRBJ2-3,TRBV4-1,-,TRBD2,CASSQTSALSTDTQYF,TGCGCCAGCAGCCAAACTAGCGCCCTTAGCACAGATACGCAGTATTTT
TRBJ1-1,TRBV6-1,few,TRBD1,CASSSRQGTTEAFF,TGTGCCAGCAGTTCCCGACAGGGGACCACTGAAGCTTTCTTT
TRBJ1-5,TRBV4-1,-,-,CASSQSVGVSNQPQHF,TGCGCCAGCAGCCAATCTGTCGGGGTTAGCAATCAGCCCCAGCATTTT
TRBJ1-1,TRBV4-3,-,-,CASRTGLNTEAFF,TGCGCCAGCAGGACAGGATTGAACACTGAAGCTTTCTTT
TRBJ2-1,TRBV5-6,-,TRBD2,CASSWGGRLAPQGSEQFF,TGTGCCAGCAGCTGGGGCGGGAGACTAGCGCCTCAAGGATCTGAGCAGTTCTTC
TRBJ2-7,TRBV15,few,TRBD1,CATSRDRDSYEQYF,TGTGCCACCAGCAGAGATAGGGACAGCTACGAGCAGTACTTC
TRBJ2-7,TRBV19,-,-,CASKVSGQGAQYEQYF,TGTGCCAGTAAAGTTAGCGGGCAGGGGGCACAGTACGAGCAGTACTTC
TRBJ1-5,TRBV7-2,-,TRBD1,CASSGGQGAGQPQHF,TGTGCCAGCAGCGGAGGACAGGGGGCGGGTCAGCCCCAGCATTTT
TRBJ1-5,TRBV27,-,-,CASSFTGAGQPQHF,TGTGCCAGCAGTTTTACAGGAGCTGGGCAGCCCCAGCATTTT
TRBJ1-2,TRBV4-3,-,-,CASSQSSRANYGYTF,TGCGCCAGCAGCCAAAGTTCTCGCGCTAACTATGGCTACACCTTC
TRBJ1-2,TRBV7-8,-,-,CASSLARRVEYGYTF,TGTGCCAGCAGCTTAGCGCGCCGGGTCGAGTATGGCTACACCTTC
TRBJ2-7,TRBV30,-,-,CAWSGPLRDEQYF,TGTGCCTGGAGTGGGCCATTGCGGGACGAGCAGTACTTC
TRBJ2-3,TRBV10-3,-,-,CAISDWTAPEEQADTQYF,TGTGCCATCAGTGATTGGACCGCCCCGGAGGAACAAGCAGATACGCAGTATTTT
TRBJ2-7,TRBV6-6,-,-,CASSRDTYEQYF,TGTGCCAGCAGTCGGGACACCTACGAGCAGTACTTC
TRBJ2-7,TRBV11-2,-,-,CASSSQAGSYEQYF,TGTGCCAGCAGCTCCCAGGCGGGATCCTACGAGCAGTACTTC
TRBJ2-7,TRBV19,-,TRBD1,CASSLQDRGAYEQYF,TGTGCCAGTAGTCTACAGGACAGGGGGGCCTACGAGCAGTACTTC
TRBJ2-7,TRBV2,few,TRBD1,CASSGTGVKEQYF,TGTGCCAGCAGTGGGACAGGGGTTAAGGAGCAGTACTTC
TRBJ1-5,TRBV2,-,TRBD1,CASSERQGNQPQHF,TGTGCCAGCAGTGAACGACAGGGAAATCAGCCCCAGCATTTT
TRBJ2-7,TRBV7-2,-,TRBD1,CASSLRTGGTYEQYF,TGTGCCAGCAGCCTAAGGACAGGGGGCACGTACGAGCAGTACTTC
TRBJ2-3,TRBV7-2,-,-,CASSLGYFSTGTQYF,TGTGCCAGCAGCTTAGGGTATTTTAGCACAGGTACGCAGTATTTT
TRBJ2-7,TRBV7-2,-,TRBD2,CASSSGAGGRREQYF,TGTGCCAGCAGCTCCGGAGCGGGGGGTCGCCGAGAGCAGTACTTC
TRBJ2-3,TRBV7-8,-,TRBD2,CASSLRTSGGLDTQYF,TGTGCCAGCAGCTTAAGGACTAGCGGGGGGCTGGATACGCAGTATTTT
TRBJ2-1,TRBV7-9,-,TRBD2,CASSLVAGGPRNEQFF,TGTGCCAGCAGCTTGGTAGCGGGGGGGCCGAGAAATGAGCAGTTCTTC
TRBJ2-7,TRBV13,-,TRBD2,CASSLGLAGSLDYEQYF,TGTGCCAGCAGCTTAGGTCTAGCGGGATCCTTAGACTACGAGCAGTACTTC
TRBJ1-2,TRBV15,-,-,CATSRATGGLDAF,TGTGCCACCAGCAGAGCTACGGGGGGATTAGACGCCTTC
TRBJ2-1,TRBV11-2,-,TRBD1,CASSPETGDDEQFF,TGTGCCAGCAGCCCCGAAACAGGGGACGATGAGCAGTTCTTC
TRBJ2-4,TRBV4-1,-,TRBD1,CASSQEGQGSNIQYF,TGCGCCAGCAGCCAAGAGGGACAGGGTTCGAACATTCAGTACTTC
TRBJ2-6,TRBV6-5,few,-,CASSSRGDGANVLTF,TGTGCCAGCAGTTCCAGGGGGGATGGGGCCAACGTCCTGACTTTC
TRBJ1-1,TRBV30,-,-,CAWSTGLGALF,TGTGCCTGGAGTACGGGTCTTGGGGCTCTCTTT
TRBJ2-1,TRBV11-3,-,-,CASSLGAGSNEQFF,TGTGCCAGCAGCTTAGGGGCGGGGTCCAATGAGCAGTTCTTC
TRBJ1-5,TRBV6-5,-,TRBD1,CASSQGTGLWPQHF,TGTGCCAGCAGTCAGGGGACAGGCCTCTGGCCCCAGCATTTT
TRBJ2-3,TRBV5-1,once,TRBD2,CASSLEPAGVRNTQYF,TGCGCCAGCAGCTTGGAACCAGCGGGGGTCCGGAATACGCAGTATTTT
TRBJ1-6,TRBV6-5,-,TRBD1,CASSRTGQTNSPLHF,TGTGCCAGCAGCCGTACGGGACAGACGAACTCACCCCTCCACTTT
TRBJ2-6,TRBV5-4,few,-,CASSPGDSIGANVLTF,TGTGCCAGCAGCCCTGGTGACTCGATTGGGGCCAACGTCCTGACTTTC
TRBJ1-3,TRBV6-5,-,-,CASTGSGNTIYF,TGTGCCAGCACGGGTTCTGGAAACACCATATATTTT
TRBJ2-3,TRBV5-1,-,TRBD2,CASSLRTDPSGTDTQYF,TGCGCCAGCAGCTTGCGGACGGATCCTAGCGGGACAGATACGCAGTATTTT
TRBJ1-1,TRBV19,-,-,CASSGNRVVNTEAFF,TGTGCCAGTAGTGGTAACAGGGTGGTGAACACTGAAGCTTTCTTT
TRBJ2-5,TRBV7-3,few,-,CASSTLTSPETQYF,TGTGCCAGCAGCACCCTTACTAGCCCAGAGACCCAGTACTTC
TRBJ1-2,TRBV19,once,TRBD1,CASSGDRRSYGYTF,TGTGCCAGTAGTGGGGACAGGAGGTCCTATGGCTACACCTTC
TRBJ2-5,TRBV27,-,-,CASSLLRSQETQYF,TGTGCCAGCAGTTTACTCAGGTCACAAGAGACCCAGTACTTC
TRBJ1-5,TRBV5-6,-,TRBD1,CASSVQGAHNQPQHF,TGTGCCAGCAGCGTACAGGGGGCGCATAATCAGCCCCAGCATTTT
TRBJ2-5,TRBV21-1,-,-,CASSKDRGGYVGETQYF,TGTGCCAGCAGCAAAGACCGGGGAGGGTACGTTGGAGAGACCCAGTACTTC
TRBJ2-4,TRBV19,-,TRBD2,CASGDSGLAKNIQYF,TGTGCCAGTGGCGATAGCGGGTTAGCCAAAAACATTCAGTACTTC
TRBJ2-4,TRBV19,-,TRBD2,CASSLTSGGDIQYF,TGTGCCAGTAGTCTTACTAGCGGGGGAGACATTCAGTACTTC
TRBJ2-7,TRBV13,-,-,CASSPGTGSYEQYF,TGTGCCAGCAGCCCCGGGACTGGCTCCTACGAGCAGTACTTC
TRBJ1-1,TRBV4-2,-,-,CASSQVGANGKNPGEAFF,TGTGCCAGCAGCCAAGTGGGGGCAAACGGGAAAAACCCCGGTGAAGCTTTCTTT